Each of the 10 T cell receptor beta chains below was sequenced from the same sample in a study of post-analysis software for immune sequencing data. Incorporated into the TCR beta cDNA libraries were unique molecular identifiers, which served to reduce PCR and sequencing biases. TCRdb reprocessed the PCR reads with MiXCR, giving one entry per CDR3 protein. The table shows hundreds of thousands of distinct CDR3 sequences, with 30% occurring only once. Broader study findings: In patients, five TRBV segments were more frequent than in controls, with TRBV5-6, TRBV5-1 and TRBV20-1 among them.

Their antigens remain unidentified. Sequencing was done on a sample of blood. These receptors originate from a girl between 5 and 17 years old with multiple sclerosis.

This clonotype was found many times. The chain recombines TRBV5-5 with TRBJ2-7; D not resolved. Germline V CDR1 and CDR2: SGHKS, YYEKEE (reference sequence). Trimming shortened V by 0 bases and J by 2 bases, and 6 bases separated the two germline ends. The CDR3 runs 13 residues. CDR3 sequence reads: CASSLARAYEQYF. As DNA, the CDR3 is TGTGCCAGCAGCTTGGCTAGGGCCTACGAGCAGTACTTC.

This clonotype has only a few counts. The V and J genes are TRBV5-1 and TRBJ2-6; perhaps TRBD2 as D (5 bases). Germline V lookup: CDR1 SGHRS, CDR2 YFSETQ. The CDR3 covers 18 residues. V was pared by 2 bases and J by 3 bases, with 18 bases between. The CDR3 is CASSLYQRRLGGANVLTF. The CDR3 DNA reads TGCGCCAGCAGCTTATACCAGAGGAGGTTAGGTGGGGCCAACGTCCTGACTTTC.

The chain has TRBV3-1 and TRBJ2-1; TRBD2 aligns across 7 bases. Germline CDR1 and CDR2: LGHDT and YNNKEL (reference sequence). Trimming cost V 1 base and J 4 bases; bases outside gene matches: 7. The CDR3 covers 16 residues. CDR3 sequence (DNA): TGTGCCAGCAGCCAAGTCCCGACTAGCCTTTACAATGAGCAGTTCTTC. Translating gives CASSQVPTSLYNEQFF.

For this clonotype: Sequence at one end of the junction differs from germline and may be a read error. The V call is TRBV5-1, the J call TRBJ1-1; no clear D gene. Germline CDR1 reads SGHRS; CDR2 reads YFSETQ. CDR3 length: 15 amino acids. DNA for the CDR3: TGCACCAGCAGCTTGGCCCCAATGAGGGAGGCTGAAGCTTTCTTT. Encoded protein: CTSSLAPMREAEAFF. Based on the CDR3 plus reference TRBV5-1 and TRBJ1-1, the full variable domain is KAGVTQTPRYLIKTRGQQVTLSCSPISGHRSVSWYQQTPGQGLQFLFEYFSETQRNKGNFPGRFSGRQFSNSRSEMNVSTLELGDSALYLCTSSLAPMREAEAFFGQGTRLTVV.

For this clonotype: At one end the junction does not follow the germline gene, possibly because of a read error. The chain employs TRBV5-1 and TRBJ2-3, with TRBD1 identical over 9 bases. CDR3 length: 16 residues. Germline V lookup: CDR1 SGHRS, CDR2 YFSETQ. This CDR3 reads CASTPQGASSTDTRYF. The CDR3 DNA reads as TGCGCCAGCACCCCACAGGGGGCCTCTAGCACAGATACGCGGTATTTT.

At least ten counts were recorded for this clonotype. The genes are TRBV28 and TRBJ2-3, with 11 bases aligning to TRBD2. The J segment lost 3 bases and the V segment lost 6 bases, leaving 2 bases of the junction unmatched. Germline V gene lookup returns CDR1 MDHEN and CDR2 SYDVKM. CDR3 length: 14 residues. CDR3 sequence: CASSPSGRTDTQYF. The CDR3 DNA is TGTGCCAGCAGCCCTAGCGGGAGGACAGATACGCAGTATTTT.

This sequence joins TRBV12-3 or TRBV12-4 and TRBJ2-3; TRBD1 is a possible D gene (6 bases). There are 14 residues in the CDR3. Trimming cost V 3 bases and J 2 bases, with 9 bases left between them. The CDR3 DNA reads TGTGCCAGCAGTTTTACAGGGCCCACAGATACGCAGTATTTT. This sequence encodes CASSFTGPTDTQYF.

This clonotype was detected only once. With a much larger clone just one base away, this may be a read error. The chain is built from TRBV12-3 or TRBV12-4 and TRBJ2-5; D not certain. The CDR3 spans 14 residues. The CDR3 sequence: CASSFGRIQETRYF. CDR3 sequence (DNA): TGTGCCAGCAGTTTTGGCCGGATCCAAGAGACCCGGTACTTC.

The V call is TRBV27, the J call TRBJ1-6; 9 bases fit TRBD1. Per germline, CDR1 MNHEY and CDR2 SMNVEV (reference sequence). This CDR3 region has 12 residues. After removal of 6 bases from V and 9 bases from J, the junction contained 0 bases not matched to a gene. CDR3 DNA: TGTGCCAGCAGGACAGGGGGTTCACCCCTCCACTTT. Translating gives CASRTGGSPLHF.

The chain has TRBV2 and TRBJ1-1; D is perhaps TRBD1 (6 bases). The CDR3 loop spans 14 amino acids. Germline V gene data show CDR1 as SNHLY and CDR2 as FYNNEI. Trimming pared 3 bases from V and 3 bases from J, leaving 11 bases between. In DNA, the CDR3 is TGTGCCAGCAGTGACAGGGGTAGTCACACTGAAGCTTTCTTT. Protein product: CASSDRGSHTEAFF.